The clone carrying this TCR beta chain was counted only a few times. This sample is part of a study of blood T cell repertoires in COVID-19. Across the study: Nucleic acid was either cDNA or gDNA, and it came from T cells, B-cell-depleted T cells, or PBMCs.

Authors' analysis steps: Amplified reference gene primers provided the basis for estimating nucleated cell counts. TCRdb keeps only in-frame clones here, not all; method: immunoSEQ multiplex PCR. From that table come the V and J calls and clone size; the DNA was used to work out D and trimming. The table shows approximately 100,000 clones, with about 82% occurring only once. V dropped 2 bases and J dropped 3 bases, with 22 bases sitting between them. The CDR3 extends over 18 amino acids. The germline V gene encodes CDR1 MDHEN and CDR2 SYDVKM. The clonotype comes from a man older than 75 with COVID-19, enrolled during active disease. The source material was peripheral blood. J is TRBJ1-1 and V is TRBV28; D is uncertain. CDR3 DNA: TGTGCCAGCAGTTTAAGCGGGAAGTGGGGTAAATCTGACACTGAAGCTTTCTTT. Translation gives CASSLSGKWGKSDTEAFF.